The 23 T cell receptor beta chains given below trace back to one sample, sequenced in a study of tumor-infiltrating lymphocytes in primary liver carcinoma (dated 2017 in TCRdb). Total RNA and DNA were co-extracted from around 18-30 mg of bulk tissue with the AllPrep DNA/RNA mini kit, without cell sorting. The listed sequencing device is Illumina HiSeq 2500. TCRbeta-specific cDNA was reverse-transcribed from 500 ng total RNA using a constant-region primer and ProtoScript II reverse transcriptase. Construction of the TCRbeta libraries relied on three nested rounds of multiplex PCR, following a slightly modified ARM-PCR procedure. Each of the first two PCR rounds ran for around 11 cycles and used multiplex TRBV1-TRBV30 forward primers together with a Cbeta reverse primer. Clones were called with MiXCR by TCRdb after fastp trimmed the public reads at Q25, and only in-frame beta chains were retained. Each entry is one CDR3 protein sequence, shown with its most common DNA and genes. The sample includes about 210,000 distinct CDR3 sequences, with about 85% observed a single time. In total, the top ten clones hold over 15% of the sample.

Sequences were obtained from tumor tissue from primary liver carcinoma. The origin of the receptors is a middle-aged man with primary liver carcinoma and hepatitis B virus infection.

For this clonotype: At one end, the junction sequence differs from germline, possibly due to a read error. CDR3 in DNA: TGTGCCAGCACCCTCAGGGGCGTGAATACTGATGCTTTCTTT. It specifies CASTLRGVNTDAFF. The rearrangement joins TRBV28 to TRBJ1-1; a weak D match, TRBD1 (6 bases). Germline V gives CDR1 MDHEN, CDR2 SYDVKM. There are 14 residues in the CDR3.

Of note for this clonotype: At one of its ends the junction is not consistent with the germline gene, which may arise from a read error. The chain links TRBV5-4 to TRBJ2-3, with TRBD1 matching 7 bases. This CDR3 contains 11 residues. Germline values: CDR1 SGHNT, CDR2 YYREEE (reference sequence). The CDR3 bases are TGTGCCAGCAGCCAGAGCGAAAGGACAGGTTTT. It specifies CASSQSERTGF.

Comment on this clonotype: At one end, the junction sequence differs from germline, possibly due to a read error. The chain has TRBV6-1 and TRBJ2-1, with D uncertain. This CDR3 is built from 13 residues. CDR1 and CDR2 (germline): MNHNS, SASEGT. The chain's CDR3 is CASTIGTYKEQFF. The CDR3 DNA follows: TGTGCCAGCACTATTGGAACATACAAAGAGCAGTTCTTC.

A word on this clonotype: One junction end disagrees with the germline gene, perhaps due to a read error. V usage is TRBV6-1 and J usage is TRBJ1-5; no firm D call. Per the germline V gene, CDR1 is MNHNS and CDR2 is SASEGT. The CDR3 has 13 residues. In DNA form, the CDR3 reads TGTGCCAGCAGAGAGGCGCATCATCAGCCCCGGCATTTT. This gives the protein CASREAHHQPRHF.

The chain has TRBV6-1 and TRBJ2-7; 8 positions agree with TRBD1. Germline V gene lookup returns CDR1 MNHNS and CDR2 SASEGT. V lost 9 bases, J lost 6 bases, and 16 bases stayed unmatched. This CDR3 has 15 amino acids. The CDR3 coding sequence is TGTGCCAGGACTCCGGTGACAGGGGCTCCGACCGAGCAGTACTTC. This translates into CARTPVTGAPTEQYF.

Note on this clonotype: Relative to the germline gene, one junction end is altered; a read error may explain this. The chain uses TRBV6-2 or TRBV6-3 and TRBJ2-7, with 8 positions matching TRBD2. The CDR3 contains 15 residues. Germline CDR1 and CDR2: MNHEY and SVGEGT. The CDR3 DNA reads TGTGCCAGCAGTTACCTTTGGACTAGCTGGTACCAGCAGCACTTC. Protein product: CASSYLWTSWYQQHF.

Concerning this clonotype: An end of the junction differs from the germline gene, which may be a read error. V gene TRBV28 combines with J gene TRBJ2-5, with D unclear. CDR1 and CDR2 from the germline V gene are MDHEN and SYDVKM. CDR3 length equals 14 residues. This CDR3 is CASRESAPQETHYF. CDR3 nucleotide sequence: TGTGCCAGCAGGGAGTCGGCTCCACAAGAGACCCACTACTTC.

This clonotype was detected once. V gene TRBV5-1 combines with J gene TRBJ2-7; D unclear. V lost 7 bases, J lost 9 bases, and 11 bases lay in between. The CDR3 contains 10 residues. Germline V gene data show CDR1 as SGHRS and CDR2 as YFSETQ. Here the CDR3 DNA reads TGCGCCAGCTCACCGGGTGGGCAGTACTTC. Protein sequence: CASSPGGQYF.

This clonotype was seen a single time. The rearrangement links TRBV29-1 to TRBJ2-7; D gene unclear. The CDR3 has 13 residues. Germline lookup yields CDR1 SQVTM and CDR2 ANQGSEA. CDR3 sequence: CSVSRSPTGEQYF. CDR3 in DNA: TGCAGTGTTTCCCGGAGCCCTACTGGGGAGCAGTACTTC.

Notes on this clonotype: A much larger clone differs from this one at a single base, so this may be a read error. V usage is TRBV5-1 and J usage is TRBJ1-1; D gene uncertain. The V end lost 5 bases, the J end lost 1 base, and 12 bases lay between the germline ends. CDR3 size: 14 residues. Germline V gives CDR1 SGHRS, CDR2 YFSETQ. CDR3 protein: CASSPGMTNTEAFF. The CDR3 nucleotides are TGCGCCAGCAGTCCCGGGATGACGAACACTGAAGCTTTCTTT.

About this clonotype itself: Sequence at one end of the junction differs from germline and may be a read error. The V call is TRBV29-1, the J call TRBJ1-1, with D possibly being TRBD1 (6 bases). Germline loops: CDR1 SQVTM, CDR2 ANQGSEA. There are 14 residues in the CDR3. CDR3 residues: CSVTGDAMKTEDFF. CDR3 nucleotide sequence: TGCAGCGTGACAGGAGATGCAATGAAGACTGAAGATTTCTTT.

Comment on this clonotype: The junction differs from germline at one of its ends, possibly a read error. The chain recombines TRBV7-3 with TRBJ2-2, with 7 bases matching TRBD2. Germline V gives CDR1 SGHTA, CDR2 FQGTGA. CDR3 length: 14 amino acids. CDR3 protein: CANSLMGGTGELFF. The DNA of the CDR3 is TGTGCCAACAGCTTAATGGGAGGGACCGGGGAGCTGTTTTTT.

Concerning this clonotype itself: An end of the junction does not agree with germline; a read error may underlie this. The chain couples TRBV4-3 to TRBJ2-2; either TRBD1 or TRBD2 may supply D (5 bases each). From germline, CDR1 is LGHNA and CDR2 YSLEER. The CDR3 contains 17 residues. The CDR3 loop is CAGSHQPYGDEPGDLFF. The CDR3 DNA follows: TGCGCCGGCAGCCACCAACCATATGGGGATGAGCCCGGGGACCTGTTTTTT.

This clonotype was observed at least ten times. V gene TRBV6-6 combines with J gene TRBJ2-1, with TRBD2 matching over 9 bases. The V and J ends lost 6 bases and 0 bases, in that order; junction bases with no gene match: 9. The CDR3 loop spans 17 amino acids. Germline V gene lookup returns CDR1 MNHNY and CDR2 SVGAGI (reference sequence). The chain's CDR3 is CASRGLAGVSSYNEQFF. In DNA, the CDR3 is TGTGCCAGCAGGGGATTAGCGGGAGTGAGCTCCTACAATGAGCAGTTCTTC.

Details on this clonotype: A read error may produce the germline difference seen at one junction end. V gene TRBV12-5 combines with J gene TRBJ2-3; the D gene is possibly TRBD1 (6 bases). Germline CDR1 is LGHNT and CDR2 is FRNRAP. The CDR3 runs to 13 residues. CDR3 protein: CSSALDRTDTQYF. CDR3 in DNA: TGTTCTAGTGCCTTAGATAGGACAGATACCCAGTATTTT.

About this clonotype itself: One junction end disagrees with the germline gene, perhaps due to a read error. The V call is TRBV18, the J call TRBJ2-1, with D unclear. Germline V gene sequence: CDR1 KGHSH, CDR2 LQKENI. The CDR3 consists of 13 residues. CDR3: CDSSPLQGDEQFF. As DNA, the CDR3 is TGTGACAGCTCACCACTTCAAGGTGATGAGCAGTTCTTC.

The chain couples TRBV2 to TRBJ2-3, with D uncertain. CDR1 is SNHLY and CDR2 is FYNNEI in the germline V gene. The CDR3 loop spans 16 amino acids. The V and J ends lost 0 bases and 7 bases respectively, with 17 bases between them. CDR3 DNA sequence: TGTGCCAGCAGTGAAGCCGGGTCTGGAAGCATATATACGCAGTATTTT. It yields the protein CASSEAGSGSIYTQYF. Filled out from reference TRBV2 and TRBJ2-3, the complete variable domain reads EPEVTQTPSHQVTQMGQEVILRCVPISNHLYFYWYRQILGQKVEFLVSFYNNEISEKSEIFDDQFSVERPDGSNFTLKIRSTKLEDSAMYFCASSEAGSGSIYTQYFGPGTRLTVL.

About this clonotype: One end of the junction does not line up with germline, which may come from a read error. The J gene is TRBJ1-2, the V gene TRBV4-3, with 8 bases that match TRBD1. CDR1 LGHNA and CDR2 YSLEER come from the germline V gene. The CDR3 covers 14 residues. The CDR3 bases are TGCGCCAGCAGCCAACCCTGGACAGGGAATGGGTACACCTTC. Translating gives CASSQPWTGNGYTF.

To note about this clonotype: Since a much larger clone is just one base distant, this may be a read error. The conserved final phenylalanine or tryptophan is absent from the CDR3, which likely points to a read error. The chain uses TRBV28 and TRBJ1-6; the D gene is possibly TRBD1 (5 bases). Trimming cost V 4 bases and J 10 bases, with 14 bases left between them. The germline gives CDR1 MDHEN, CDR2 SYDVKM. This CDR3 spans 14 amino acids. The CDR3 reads CASSSPQGRSPLHI. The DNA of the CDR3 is TGTGCCAGCAGTTCCCCCCAGGGCCGATCACCCCTCCACATT.

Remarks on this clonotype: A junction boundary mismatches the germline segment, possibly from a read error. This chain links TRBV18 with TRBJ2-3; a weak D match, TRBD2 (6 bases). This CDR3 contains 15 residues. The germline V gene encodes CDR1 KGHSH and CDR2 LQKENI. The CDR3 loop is CASSRIAASTDMQYF. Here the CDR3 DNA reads TGTGCCAGCTCACGAATAGCGGCGAGCACAGATATGCAGTATTTT.

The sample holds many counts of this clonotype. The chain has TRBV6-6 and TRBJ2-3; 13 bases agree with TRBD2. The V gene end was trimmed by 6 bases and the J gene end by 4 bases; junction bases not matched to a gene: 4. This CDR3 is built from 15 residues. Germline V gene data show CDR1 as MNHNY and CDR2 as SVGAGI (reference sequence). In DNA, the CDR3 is TGTGCCAGCAGAGTACTAGCGGGAGGGGCAGATACGCAGTATTTT. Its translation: CASRVLAGGADTQYF.

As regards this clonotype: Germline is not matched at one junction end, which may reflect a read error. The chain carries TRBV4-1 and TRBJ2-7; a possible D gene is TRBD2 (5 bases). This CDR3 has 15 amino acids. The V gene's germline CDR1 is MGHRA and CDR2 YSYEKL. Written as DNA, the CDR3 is TGCGCCAGCAGCCAAGTCCCAAGCGGCGCCTACAAGCAGTACTTC. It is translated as CASSQVPSGAYKQYF.

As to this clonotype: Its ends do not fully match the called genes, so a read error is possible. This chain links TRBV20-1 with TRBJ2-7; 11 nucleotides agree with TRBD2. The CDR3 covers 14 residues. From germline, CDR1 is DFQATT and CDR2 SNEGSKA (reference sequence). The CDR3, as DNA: TGCAGTGCTACCTTAGCGGGAGGGCCGGGCGAGCAGTATTTC. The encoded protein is CSATLAGGPGEQYF.